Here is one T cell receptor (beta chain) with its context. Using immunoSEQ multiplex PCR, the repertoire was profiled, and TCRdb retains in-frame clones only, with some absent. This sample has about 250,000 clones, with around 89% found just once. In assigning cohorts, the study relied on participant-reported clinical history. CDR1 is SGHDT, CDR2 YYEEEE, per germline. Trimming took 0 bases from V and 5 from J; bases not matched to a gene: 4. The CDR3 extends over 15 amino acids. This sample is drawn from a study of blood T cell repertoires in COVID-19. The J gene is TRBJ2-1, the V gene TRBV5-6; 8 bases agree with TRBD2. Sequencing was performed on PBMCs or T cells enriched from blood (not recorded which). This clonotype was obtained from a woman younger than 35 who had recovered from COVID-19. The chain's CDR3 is CASSLAPGLDNEQFF. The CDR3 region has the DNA TGTGCCAGCAGCTTGGCCCCGGGACTAGACAATGAGCAGTTCTTC.